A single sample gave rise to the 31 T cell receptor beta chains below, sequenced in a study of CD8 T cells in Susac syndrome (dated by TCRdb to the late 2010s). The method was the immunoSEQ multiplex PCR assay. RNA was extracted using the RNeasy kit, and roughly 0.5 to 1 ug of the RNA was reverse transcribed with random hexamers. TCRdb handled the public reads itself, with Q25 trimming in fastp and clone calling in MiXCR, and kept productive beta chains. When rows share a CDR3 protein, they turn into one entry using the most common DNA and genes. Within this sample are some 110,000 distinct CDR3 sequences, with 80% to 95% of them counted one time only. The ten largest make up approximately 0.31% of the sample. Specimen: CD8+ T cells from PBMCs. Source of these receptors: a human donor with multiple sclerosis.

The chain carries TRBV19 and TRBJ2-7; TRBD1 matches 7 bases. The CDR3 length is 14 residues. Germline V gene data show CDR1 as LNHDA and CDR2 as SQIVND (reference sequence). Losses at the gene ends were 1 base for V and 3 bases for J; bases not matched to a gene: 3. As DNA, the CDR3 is TGTGCCAGTAGTATAGTCGACAGGGTCTACGAGCAGTACTTC. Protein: CASSIVDRVYEQYF.

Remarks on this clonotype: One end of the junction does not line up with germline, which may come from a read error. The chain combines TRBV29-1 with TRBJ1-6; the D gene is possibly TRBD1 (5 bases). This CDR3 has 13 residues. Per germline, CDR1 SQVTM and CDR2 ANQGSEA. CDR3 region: CSVQEGSNSPLHF. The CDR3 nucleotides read TGCAGCGTTCAAGAGGGGAGTAATTCACCCCTCCACTTT.

The CDR3 nucleotides are TGTGCCACCAGCGACTCGGATAGCACAGATACGCAGTATTTT. This gives the protein CATSDSDSTDTQYF. V and J are TRBV24-1 and TRBJ2-3; D is unclear. V gave up 7 bases and J gave up 0 bases, with 10 bases separating them. From germline, CDR1 is KGHDR and CDR2 SFDVKD. The CDR3 runs to 14 residues.

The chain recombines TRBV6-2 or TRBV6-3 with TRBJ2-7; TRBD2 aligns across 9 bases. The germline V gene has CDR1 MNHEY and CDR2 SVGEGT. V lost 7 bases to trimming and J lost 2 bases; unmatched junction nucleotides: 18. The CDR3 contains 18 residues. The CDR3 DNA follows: TGTGCCAGCATGGGGAGCAACCCAGGACTAGCGCGCCCCTACGAGCAGTACGTC. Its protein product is CASMGSNPGLARPYEQYV.

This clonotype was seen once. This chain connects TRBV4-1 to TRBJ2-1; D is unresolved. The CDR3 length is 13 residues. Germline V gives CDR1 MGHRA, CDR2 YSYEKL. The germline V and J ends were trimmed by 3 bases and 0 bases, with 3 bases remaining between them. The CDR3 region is CASSQSSYNEQFF. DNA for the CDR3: TGCGCCAGCAGCCAGAGCTCCTACAATGAGCAGTTCTTC.

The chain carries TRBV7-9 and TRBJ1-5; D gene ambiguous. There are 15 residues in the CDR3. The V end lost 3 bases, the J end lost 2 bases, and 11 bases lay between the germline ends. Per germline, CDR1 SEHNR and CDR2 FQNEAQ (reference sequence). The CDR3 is CASSFKGRGNQPQHF. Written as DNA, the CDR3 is TGTGCCAGCAGCTTCAAGGGAAGGGGCAATCAGCCCCAGCATTTT.

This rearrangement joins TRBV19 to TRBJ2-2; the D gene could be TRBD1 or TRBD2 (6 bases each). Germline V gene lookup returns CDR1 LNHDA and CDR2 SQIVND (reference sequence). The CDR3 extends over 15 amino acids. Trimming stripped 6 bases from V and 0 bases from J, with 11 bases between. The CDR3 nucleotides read TGTGCCAGTAGCGGGGGCGGTCCGAACACCGGGGAGCTGTTTTTT. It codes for CASSGGGPNTGELFF. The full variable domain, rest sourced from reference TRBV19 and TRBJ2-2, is DGGITQSPKYLFRKEGQNVTLSCEQNLNHDAMYWYRQDPGQGLRLIYYSQIVNDFQKGDIAEGYSVSREKKESFPLTVTSAQKNPTAFYLCASSGGGPNTGELFFGEGSRLTVL.

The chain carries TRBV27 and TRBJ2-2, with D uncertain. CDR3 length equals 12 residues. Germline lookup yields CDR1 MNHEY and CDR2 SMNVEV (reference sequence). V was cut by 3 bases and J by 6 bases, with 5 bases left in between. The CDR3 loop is CASSFVSGELFF. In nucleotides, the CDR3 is TGTGCCAGCAGTTTTGTTTCCGGGGAGCTGTTTTTT.

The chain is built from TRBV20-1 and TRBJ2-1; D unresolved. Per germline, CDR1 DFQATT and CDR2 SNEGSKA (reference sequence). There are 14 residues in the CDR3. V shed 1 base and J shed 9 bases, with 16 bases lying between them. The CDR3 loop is CSARVDRRDFEQFF. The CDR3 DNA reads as TGCAGTGCTAGAGTTGACCGTAGAGACTTTGAGCAGTTCTTC.

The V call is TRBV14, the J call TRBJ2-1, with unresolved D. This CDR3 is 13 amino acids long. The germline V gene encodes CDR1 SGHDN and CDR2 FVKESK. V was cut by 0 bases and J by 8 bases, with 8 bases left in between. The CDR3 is CASSQDQPYEQFF. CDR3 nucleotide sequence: TGTGCCAGCAGCCAAGATCAACCCTATGAGCAGTTCTTC.

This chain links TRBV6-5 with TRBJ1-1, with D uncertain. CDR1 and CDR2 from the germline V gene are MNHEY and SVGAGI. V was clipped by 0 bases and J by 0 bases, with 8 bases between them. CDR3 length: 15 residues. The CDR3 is CASSYSKRMNTEAFF. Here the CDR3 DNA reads TGTGCCAGCAGTTACTCGAAGCGGATGAACACTGAAGCTTTCTTT.

The CDR3 DNA follows: TGTGCCAGCAGCTTGAGAGGTCAGAACAAAAACATTCAGTACTTC. Translation: CASSLRGQNKNIQYF. This chain joins TRBV5-4 and TRBJ2-4; D not resolved. The CDR3 covers 15 residues. Germline V lookup: CDR1 SGHNT, CDR2 YYREEE (reference sequence). V lost 1 base and J lost 3, with 11 bases in between.

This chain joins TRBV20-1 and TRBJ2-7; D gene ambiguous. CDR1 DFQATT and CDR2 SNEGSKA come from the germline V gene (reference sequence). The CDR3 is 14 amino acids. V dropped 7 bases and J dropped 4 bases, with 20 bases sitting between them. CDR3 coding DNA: TGCAGTGAGACCGCGGCCCAATCCCTTTACGAGCAGTACTTC. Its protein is CSETAAQSLYEQYF.

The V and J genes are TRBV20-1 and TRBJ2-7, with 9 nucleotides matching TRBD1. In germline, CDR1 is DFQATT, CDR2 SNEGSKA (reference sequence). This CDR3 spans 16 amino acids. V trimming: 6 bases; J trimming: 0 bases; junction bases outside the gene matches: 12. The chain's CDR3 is CSATGTGYPLSYEQYF. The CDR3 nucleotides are TGCAGTGCGACCGGGACAGGGTACCCCCTCTCCTACGAGCAGTACTTC.

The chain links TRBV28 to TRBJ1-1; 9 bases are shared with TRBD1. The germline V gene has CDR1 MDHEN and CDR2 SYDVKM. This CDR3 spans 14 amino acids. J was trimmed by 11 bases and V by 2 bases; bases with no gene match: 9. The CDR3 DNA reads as TGTGCCAGCAGTTTACCACCGGGGACAGGGTTGGCTTTCTTT. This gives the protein CASSLPPGTGLAFF.

The CDR3 is CASSLGTGIYGYTF. CDR3 in DNA: TGTGCCAGCAGCTTGGGGACAGGAATCTATGGCTACACCTTC. J is TRBJ1-2 and V is TRBV13, with 8 bases aligning to TRBD1. V shed 3 bases, J shed 4 bases, and the junction held 4 bases outside the gene matches. Germline CDR1 and CDR2: PRHDT and FYEKMQ (reference sequence). The CDR3 loop spans 14 amino acids.

The CDR3 DNA sequence: TGTGCCAGCAGTTTAAAGGTGGGACGCAACAGGGAAAACATTCAGTACTTC. It specifies CASSLKVGRNRENIQYF. The V gene is TRBV27, the J gene TRBJ2-4; a possible D gene is TRBD1 (6 bases). Trimming took off 2 bases at V and 5 bases at J, with 19 bases between the two ends. Germline V CDR1 and CDR2: MNHEY, SMNVEV (reference sequence). CDR3 size: 17 residues.

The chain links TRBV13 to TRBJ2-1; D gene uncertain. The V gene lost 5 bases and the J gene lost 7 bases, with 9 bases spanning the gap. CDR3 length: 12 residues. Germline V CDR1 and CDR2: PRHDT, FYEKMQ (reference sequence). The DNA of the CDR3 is TGTGCCAGCAGCCCCACAAAGAATGAGCAGTTCTTC. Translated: CASSPTKNEQFF.

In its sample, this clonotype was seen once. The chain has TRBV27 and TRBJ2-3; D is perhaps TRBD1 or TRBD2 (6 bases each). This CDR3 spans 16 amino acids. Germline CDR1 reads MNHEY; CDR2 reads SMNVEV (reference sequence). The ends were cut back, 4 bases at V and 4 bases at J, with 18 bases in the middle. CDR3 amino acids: CASSYIEGGLSDTQYF. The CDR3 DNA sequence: TGTGCCAGCAGTTATATTGAGGGGGGCCTTTCAGATACGCAGTATTTT.

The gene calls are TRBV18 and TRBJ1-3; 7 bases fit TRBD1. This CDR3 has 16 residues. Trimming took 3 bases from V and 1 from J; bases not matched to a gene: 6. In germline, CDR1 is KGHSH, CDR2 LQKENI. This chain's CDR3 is CASSPRDRESGNTIYF. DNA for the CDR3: TGTGCCAGCTCACCTCGGGACAGAGAGTCTGGAAACACCATATATTTT.

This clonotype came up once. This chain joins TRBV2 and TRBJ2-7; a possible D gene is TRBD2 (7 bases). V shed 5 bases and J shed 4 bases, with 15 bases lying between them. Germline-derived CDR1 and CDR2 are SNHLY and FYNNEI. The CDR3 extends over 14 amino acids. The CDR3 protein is CASSPRGADYEQYV. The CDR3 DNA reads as TGTGCCAGCAGTCCCCGGGGGGCAGATTACGAGCAGTACGTC.

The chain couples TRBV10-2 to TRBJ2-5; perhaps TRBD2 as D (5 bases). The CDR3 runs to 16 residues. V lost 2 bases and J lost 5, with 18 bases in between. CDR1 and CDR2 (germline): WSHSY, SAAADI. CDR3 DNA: TGCGCCAGCAGTGAGACTGGGAACACGGGGTTGGAGACCCAGTACTTC. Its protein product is CASSETGNTGLETQYF.

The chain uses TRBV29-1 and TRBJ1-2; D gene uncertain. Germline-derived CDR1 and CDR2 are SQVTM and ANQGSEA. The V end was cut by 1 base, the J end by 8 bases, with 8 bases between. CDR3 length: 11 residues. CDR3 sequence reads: CSVEAGSGYTF. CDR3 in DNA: TGCAGCGTTGAAGCGGGGTCCGGCTACACCTTC.

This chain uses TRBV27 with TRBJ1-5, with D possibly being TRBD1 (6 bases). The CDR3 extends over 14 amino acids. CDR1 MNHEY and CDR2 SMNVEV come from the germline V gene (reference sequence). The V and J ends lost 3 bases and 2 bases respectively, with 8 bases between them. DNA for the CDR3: TGTGCCAGCAGTTTGTGGACAGGCAATCAGCCCCAGCATTTT. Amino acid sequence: CASSLWTGNQPQHF.

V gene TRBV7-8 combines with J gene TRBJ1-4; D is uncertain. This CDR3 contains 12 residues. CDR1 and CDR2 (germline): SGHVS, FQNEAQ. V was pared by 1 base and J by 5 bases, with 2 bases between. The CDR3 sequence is CASSLGNEKLFF. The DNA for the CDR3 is TGTGCCAGCAGCTTAGGAAATGAAAAACTGTTTTTT.

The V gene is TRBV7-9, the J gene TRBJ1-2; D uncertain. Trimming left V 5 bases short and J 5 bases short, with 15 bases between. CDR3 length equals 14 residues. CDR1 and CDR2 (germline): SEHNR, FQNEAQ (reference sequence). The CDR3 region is CASSPSTASYGYTF. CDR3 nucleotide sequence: TGTGCCAGCAGCCCGTCGACGGCATCTTATGGCTACACCTTC.

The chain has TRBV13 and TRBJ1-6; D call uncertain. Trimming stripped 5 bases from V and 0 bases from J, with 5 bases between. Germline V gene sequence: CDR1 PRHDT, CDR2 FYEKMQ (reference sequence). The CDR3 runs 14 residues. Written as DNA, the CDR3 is TGTGCCAGCAGCGCGAGCTCCTATAATTCACCCCTCCACTTT. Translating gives CASSASSYNSPLHF.

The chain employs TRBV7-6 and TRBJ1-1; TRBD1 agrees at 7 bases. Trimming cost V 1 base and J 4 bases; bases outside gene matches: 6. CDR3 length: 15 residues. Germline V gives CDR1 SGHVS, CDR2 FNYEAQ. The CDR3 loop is CASSLGQGVSTEAFF. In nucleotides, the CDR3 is TGTGCCAGCAGCTTAGGTCAGGGGGTAAGCACTGAAGCTTTCTTT. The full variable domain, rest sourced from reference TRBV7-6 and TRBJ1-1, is GAGVSQSPRYKVTKRGQDVALRCDPISGHVSLYWYRQALGQGPEFLTYFNYEAQQDKSGLPNDRFSAERPEGSISTLTIQRTEQRDSAMYRCASSLGQGVSTEAFFGQGTRLTVV.

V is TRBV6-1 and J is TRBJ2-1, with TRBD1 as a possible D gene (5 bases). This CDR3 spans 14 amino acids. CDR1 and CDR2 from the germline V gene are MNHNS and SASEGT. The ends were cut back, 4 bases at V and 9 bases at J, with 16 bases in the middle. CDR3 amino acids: CASSVDTKRGEQFF. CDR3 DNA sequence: TGTGCCAGCAGTGTGGACACGAAAAGGGGTGAGCAGTTCTTC.

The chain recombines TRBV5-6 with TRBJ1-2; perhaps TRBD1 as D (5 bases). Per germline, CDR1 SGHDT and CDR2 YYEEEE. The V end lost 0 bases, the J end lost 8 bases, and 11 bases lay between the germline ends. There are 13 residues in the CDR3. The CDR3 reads CASSLAGGGGYTF. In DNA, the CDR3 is TGTGCCAGCAGCTTGGCCGGGGGAGGGGGCTACACCTTC.

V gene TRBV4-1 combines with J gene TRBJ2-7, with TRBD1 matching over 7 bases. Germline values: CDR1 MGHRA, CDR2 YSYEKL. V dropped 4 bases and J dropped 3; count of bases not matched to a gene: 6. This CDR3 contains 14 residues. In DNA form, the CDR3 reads TGCGCCAGCAGCCCCCGACAGGGAGACTACGAGCAGTACTTC. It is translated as CASSPRQGDYEQYF.